This T cell receptor (beta chain) is from a study of metastatic and nonmetastatic thyroid tumors. Across the whole study: Where malignant and benign thyroid patients were concerned, repertoires were compared across blood and tumor or nodule tissue.

Patients underwent thyroid surgery, and none had received any treatment before it. This clone has only a few counts. Its specificity is unknown. This CDR3 region has 16 residues. V dropped 6 bases and J dropped 7; count of bases not matched to a gene: 16. Germline assignment: CDR1 MNHNS and CDR2 SASEGT. Original methodology: Researchers built a distant-metastasis classifier for papillary thyroid cancer that drew on CDR3 differences across clinicopathological groups. TCRdb re-clonotyped the PCR reads via MiXCR. These V and J calls derive from TCRdb rather than the authors' analysis. The sample yields over 30,000 clones, 15% seen once. General observations from the study: TCR beta diversity was reportedly significantly higher in malignant thyroid tumors than benign nodules, in blood and tumor.

The J gene is TRBJ2-7, the V gene TRBV6-1; 9 bases map to TRBD2. This sequence originates from a male donor with papillary thyroid cancer or a benign thyroid nodule (not recorded which). Some clones in this sample may be carry-over from other donors' samples. Sequences were obtained from blood. CDR3 coding DNA: TGTGCCAGCAGATCTACCGTTGGCGGGAGGGGTATGGAGCAGTACTTC. This encodes CASRSTVGGRGMEQYF.